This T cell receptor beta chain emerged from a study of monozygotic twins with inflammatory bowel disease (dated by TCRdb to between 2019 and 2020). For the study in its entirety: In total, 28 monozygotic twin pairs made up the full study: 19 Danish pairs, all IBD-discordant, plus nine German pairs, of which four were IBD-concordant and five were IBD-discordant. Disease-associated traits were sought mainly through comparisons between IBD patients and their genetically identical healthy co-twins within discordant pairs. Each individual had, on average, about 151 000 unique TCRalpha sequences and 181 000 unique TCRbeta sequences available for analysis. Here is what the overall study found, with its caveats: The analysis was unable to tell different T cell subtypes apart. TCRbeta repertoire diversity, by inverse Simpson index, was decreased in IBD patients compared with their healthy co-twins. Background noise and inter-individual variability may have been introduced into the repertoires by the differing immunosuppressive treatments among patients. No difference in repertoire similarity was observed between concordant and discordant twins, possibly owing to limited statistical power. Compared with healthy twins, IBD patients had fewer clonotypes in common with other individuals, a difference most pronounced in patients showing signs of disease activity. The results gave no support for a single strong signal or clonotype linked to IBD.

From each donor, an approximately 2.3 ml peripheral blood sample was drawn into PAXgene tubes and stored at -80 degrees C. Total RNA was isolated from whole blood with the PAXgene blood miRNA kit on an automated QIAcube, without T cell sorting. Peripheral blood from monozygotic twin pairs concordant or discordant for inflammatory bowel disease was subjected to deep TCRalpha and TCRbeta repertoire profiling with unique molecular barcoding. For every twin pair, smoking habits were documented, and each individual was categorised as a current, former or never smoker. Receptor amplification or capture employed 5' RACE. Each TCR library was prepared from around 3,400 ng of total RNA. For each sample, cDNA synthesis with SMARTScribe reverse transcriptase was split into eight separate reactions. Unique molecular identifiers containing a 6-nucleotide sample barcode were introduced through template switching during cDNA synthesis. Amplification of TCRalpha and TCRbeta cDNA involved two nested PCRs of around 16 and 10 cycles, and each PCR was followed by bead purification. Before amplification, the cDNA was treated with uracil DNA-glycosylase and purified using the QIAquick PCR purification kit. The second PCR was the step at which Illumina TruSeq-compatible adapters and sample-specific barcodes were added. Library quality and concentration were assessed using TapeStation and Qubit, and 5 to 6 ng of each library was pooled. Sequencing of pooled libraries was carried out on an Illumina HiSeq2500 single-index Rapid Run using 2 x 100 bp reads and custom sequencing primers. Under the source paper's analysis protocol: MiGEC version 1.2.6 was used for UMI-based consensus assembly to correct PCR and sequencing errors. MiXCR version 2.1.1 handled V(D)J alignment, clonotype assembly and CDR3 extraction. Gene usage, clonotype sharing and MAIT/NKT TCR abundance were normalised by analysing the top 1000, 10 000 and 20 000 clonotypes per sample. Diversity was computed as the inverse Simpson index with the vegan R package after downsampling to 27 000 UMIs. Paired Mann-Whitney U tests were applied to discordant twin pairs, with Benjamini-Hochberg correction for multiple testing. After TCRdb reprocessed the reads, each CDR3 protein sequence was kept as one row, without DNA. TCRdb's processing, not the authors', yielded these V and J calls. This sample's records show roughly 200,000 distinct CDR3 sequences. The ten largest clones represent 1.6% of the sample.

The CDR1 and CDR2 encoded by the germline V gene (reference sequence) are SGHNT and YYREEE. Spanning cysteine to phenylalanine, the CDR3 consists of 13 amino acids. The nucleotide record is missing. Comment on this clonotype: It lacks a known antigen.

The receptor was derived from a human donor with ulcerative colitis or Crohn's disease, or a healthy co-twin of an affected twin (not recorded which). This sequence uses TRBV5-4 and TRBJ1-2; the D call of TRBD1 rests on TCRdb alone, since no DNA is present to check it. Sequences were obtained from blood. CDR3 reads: CASSATGGDGYTF.